This T cell receptor (beta chain) stems from a study of regulatory T cells in long-lasting Graves disease (dated by TCRdb to the early 2020s). For the wider study: Persistent Graves' disease was defined as persistently positive TSH receptor autoantibodies together with antithyroid drug treatment for over 5 years. Patients with persistent Graves' disease were compared with patients with newly diagnosed Graves' disease using TCR sequencing and RNA sequencing of peripheral blood. The study was conducted in China and was registered as a clinical trial. A total of some 35 samples underwent TCR sequencing, from about 13 patients with persistent Graves' disease and roughly 20 patients with newly diagnosed Graves' disease. Antithyroid drugs had been taken for around 9.8 years on average by persistent Graves' disease patients in the clinical cohort. Here is what the overall study found, with its caveats: The small sample size was acknowledged by the authors as a limitation that may reduce accuracy. More public clonotypes were shared among persistent patients (2,741) than among newly diagnosed patients (more than 900). Only peripheral blood was studied, because thyroid tissue, the primary lesion, was inaccessible. Sequencing and analysis were limited to the TCR beta chain. Compared with newly diagnosed patients, persistent Graves' disease patients had lower TCR Shannon entropy and fewer highly expanded clones, which suggests clonal expansion. Preferential use of TRBV28, TRBJ1-2 and TRBJ2-5 was observed in persistent disease, whereas TRBV20-1 and TRBJ2-1 were favored in newly diagnosed disease.

The sample's time point, from its label and the paper: persistent/refractory GD, antithyroid drugs over 5 years with positive TRAb. For both TCR sequencing and RNA sequencing, RNA was extracted from PBMCs using TRIzol. The diagnosis of Graves' disease was made according to American Thyroid Association guidelines. Patients for the study were recruited at an endocrinology department in Xi'an, China. From each patient, nine milliliters of peripheral blood was collected into an EDTA anticoagulant tube. Ficoll Paque Plus density gradient separation was used to isolate PBMCs, and no further T cell sorting was performed. An Agilent 2100 Bioanalyzer and agarose gel were used to assess RNA quality, and a NanoDrop 2000 was used to measure RNA concentration. The library was built by means of multiplex PCR. The sequencing machine was an Illumina HiSeq 4000. CDR3 regions were amplified by Arm-PCR with iRepertoire HTBI primers to construct TCR beta libraries. Before sequencing, the PCR products underwent gel purification. As for how the authors treated the data: Across samples, 60 to 75 TRBV and roughly 15 TRBJ segments were identified and used for gene usage analysis of CDR3 amino acid clonotypes. COPE and FqMerger were used to merge filtered high-quality paired reads into contigs. BLAST was used to align contigs to the IMGT TRBV, TRBD and TRBJ reference genes, and CDR3 was defined following IMGT. Highly expanded clones were defined as clonotypes with a frequency above 0.1%. Repertoire diversity was measured by Shannon entropy, and V-J evenness by the Gini coefficient. A clonotype was considered public if more than one individual shared it. Clones were called with MiXCR by TCRdb after fastp trimmed the public reads at Q25, and only in-frame beta chains were retained. Rows with a matching CDR3 protein are joined into one entry that keeps the most common DNA and genes. TCRdb's processing, not the authors', yielded these V and J calls. The sample table records around 460,000 distinct CDR3 sequences; 22% of these occur just once. The top ten hold over 10% of the sample.

The germline V gene sets CDR1 to SGHDT and CDR2 to YYEEEE. From the cysteine through the phenylalanine, the CDR3 covers 13 amino acids. Only the CDR3 region is kept as DNA, spanning 39 bases read in frame from base 1. On this clonotype: No cognate antigen has been identified for it. A read error may produce the germline difference seen at one junction end.

This clonotype was obtained from a female donor with Graves disease. The rearrangement combines TRBV5-6 with TRBJ2-7, and possibly TRBD2, on 5 matching bases. This specimen consisted of peripheral blood mononuclear cells (PBMCs), obtained when the disease was refractory, from a patient treated with antithyroid drugs. This receptor has the CDR3 CTSSSRRAYEQYF. The nucleotide sequence is given as TGTACCAGCAGCTCCCGGCGGGCCTACGAGCAGTACTTC.